Included here is one TCR beta chain sequence, with context. Its antigen remains unidentified. TCRdb re-called the reads through MiXCR, storing one row per CDR3 protein. The data show hundreds of thousands of distinct CDR3 sequences, with 30% to 40% seen just once and roughly an eighth held by the top ten. This sample was taken from a study of T cell repertoires in cytomegalovirus infection. Study overall: Peptides in the study included HLA-C-restricted and HLA-B-restricted CMV epitopes.

Germline V gene sequence: CDR1 MNHNS, CDR2 SASEGT. This CDR3 contains 15 residues. Losses at the gene ends were 6 bases for V and 3 bases for J; bases not matched to a gene: 9. The sequence was collected from a human donor in good health (CMV status not recorded). Some clones in this sample may be carry-over from other donors' samples. The chain has TRBV6-1 and TRBJ1-1; TRBD1 matches at 8 bases. Source: cultured CD8+ T cells from PBMCs, taken from culture after CMV antigen stimulation. The CDR3 DNA reads TGTGCCAGCAGAGCCACAGGGGGAGGATACACTGAAGCTTTCTTT. Translating it yields CASRATGGGYTEAFF.